This TCR beta chain comes out of a study of blood T cells in healthy people across ages (dated by TCRdb to the mid-2010s). As for the study more broadly: In model experiments, template switching captured about one uniquely barcoded TCR beta cDNA molecule for every two T cells. To track age-related changes in TCR beta repertoire diversity, the study relied on deep sequencing normalized with unique cDNA molecular identifiers. Four age groups were formed from the donors: young (average approximately 15 years), middle-aged (approximately 40), aged (around 62) and long-lived (82). To avoid experimental bias, donors of different ages were spread randomly across the sequencing lanes. The study analyzed two additional independent replicas of 1 million unique cDNA reads from the same blood draw for two donors, one aged 18 to 30 and one aged 80 or older. The investigation overall reported the following: Total diversity estimates from one million sequenced T cells were considered lower bounds and underestimates. The CMV infection status of donors was not known, potentially confounding age-related changes in expanded clonotypes. Conclusive comparison of naive and antigen-experienced compartments was prevented by the profiling of bulk unsorted PBMCs. The percentage of naive T cells measured by flow cytometry correlated strongly with observed TCR beta diversity. Observed TCR beta diversity per million T cells fell roughly linearly with age, and a significant reduction was already apparent by age around 36. The long-lived group showed more naive CD4+ T cells, fewer expanded clones and increased TCR diversity than the aged group, suggesting age selection.

As for this clonotype: The specificity of this receptor is unknown. No quality values exist for individual bases; no much larger clone is one base distant.

The germline V gene provides CDR1 LGHNT and CDR2 FRNRAP. The CDR3 runs 15 amino acids, cysteine and phenylalanine included. Only the CDR3 portion is preserved as DNA: 45 bases, with reading frame beginning at the first base. V gives up 1 base and J gives up 6 bases, and the segment between their germline ends measures 13 bases. Libraries came from 5' RACE. Sequencing relied on an Illumina HiSeq 2500. A second roughly 7 to 11 cycle PCR used a sample-barcoded 5' primer and a J-beta primer mix. Each TCR beta cDNA molecule received a unique molecular identifier from a template-switch 5' adaptor carrying 12 random nucleotides. At least 2.5 million CDR3-containing paired-end reads were obtained from each sample. First-strand cDNA was synthesized from all RNA with the Mint cDNA synthesis kit, primed by a TRBC-specific oligonucleotide. After uracil-DNA glycosylase treatment, a first 18-cycle PCR used universal primers M1SS and BC2_uni_R on all cDNA. The authors' pipeline ran thus. Normalization of each sample was performed by random selection of 1 million high-quality reads, each carrying a distinct molecular identifier. Reads sharing molecular identifiers were discarded rather than binned into consensus sequences. CDR3 identification, clonotype clustering and error correction used MiTCR with a Q25 quality threshold and the strictest error-elimination algorithm. Lower-bound total TCR beta diversity was estimated with a nonparametric unseen species model using Euler transformation. TCRdb applied fastp at Q25 and MiXCR to the public reads, then kept only in-frame beta chains. A single entry per CDR3 protein holds the most common genes and DNA from its merged rows. The V and J calls reflect TCRdb's pipeline rather than the authors' work. The sample contains about 1.1 million distinct CDR3 sequences, less than 45% of them found a single time. Roughly 14% of the sample is taken by the ten largest.

The 39 donors, aged roughly 6 to 95 years, were systemically healthy Caucasian individuals from Russia. About 10 milliliters of peripheral blood were collected from each donor into EDTA-treated Vacutainer tubes. Ficoll-Paque density-gradient centrifugation was used to isolate PBMCs, with at least 6 million per sample. Total RNA, at least 5 micrograms per sample, was extracted from PBMCs with Trizol reagent. Naive CD45RAhigh/CD27high T cell percentages were measured by flow cytometry on a PBMC aliquot from every donor. What was sequenced was blood. The source is a man aged 18 to 29 in good health. Rearrangement joined TRBV12-5 to TRBJ1-5; a tentative D match to TRBD1 spans 5 bases. The DNA sequence is given as TGTGCTAGTGGTTTGGGACTCCCTGGGGGTCAGCCCCAGCATTTT. Its amino acids are CASGLGLPGGQPQHF.